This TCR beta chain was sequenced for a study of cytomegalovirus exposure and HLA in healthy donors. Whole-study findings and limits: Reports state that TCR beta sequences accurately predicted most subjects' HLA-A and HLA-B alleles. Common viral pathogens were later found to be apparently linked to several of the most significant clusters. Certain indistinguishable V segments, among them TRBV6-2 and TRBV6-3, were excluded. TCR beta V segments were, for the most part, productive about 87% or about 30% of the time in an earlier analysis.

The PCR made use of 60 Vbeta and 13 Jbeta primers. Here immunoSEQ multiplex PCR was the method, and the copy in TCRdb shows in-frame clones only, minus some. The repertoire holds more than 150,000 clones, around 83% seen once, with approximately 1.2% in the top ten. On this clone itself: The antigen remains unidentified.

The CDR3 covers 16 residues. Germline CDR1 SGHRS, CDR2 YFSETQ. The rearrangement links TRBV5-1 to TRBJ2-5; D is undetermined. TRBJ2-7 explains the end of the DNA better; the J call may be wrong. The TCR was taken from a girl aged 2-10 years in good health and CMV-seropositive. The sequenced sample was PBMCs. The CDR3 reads CASSLLPGVPSYEQYF. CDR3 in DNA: TGCGCCAGCAGCTTACTCCCAGGTGTTCCTTCCTACGAGCAGTACTTC.